This passage covers 25 T cell receptor beta chains from one sample sequenced in a study of T cells in Graves' hyperthyroidism and ophthalmopathy. RNA transcripts gave rise to amplified TCR beta CDR3 regions. An initial round of RT-PCR targeting the TCR CDR3 relied on the HTBI primer set. From the multiplex PCR reads, TCRdb called clonotypes with MiXCR, one entry per CDR3 protein. The profile shows a few hundred thousand distinct CDR3 sequences, roughly 15% of them singletons. The sample comprised blood. These TCRs come from a woman aged 50 to 60 with Graves' hyperthyroidism that later progressed to Graves' ophthalmopathy.

This clonotype was recorded many times. The V gene is TRBV30, the J gene TRBJ2-1, with 7 positions matching TRBD2. V was clipped by 0 bases and J by 7 bases; unmatched bases: 18. This CDR3 is 18 amino acids long. Germline V CDR1 and CDR2: GTSNPN, SVGIG (reference sequence). The CDR3, as DNA: TGTGCCTGGAGTGTATCAATTGGCTTCGGGGGAGGGCCAAATGAGCAGTTCTTC. It translates to CAWSVSIGFGGGPNEQFF.

This clonotype was counted ten times or more. V usage is TRBV28 and J usage is TRBJ2-6, with 8 bases lining up with TRBD2. V lost 3 bases to trimming and J lost 3 bases; unmatched junction nucleotides: 10. Per the germline V gene, CDR1 is MDHEN and CDR2 is SYDVKM. This CDR3 is built from 18 residues. CDR3 DNA: TGTGCCAGCAGTTTGGGCGGGGGGCGATTAGGTGGGGCCAACGTCCTGACTTTC. It specifies CASSLGGGRLGGANVLTF.

This clonotype has a count of ten or more. The chain is built from TRBV9 and TRBJ1-1, with D possibly matching TRBD1 (6 bases). With 7 bases removed from V and 4 bases from J, the gap between germline ends came to 17 bases. The CDR3 is 14 residues long. From germline, CDR1 is SGDLS and CDR2 YYNGEE. The chain's CDR3 is CASRSGGAGTEAFF. The CDR3 DNA sequence: TGTGCCAGCCGATCCGGGGGGGCAGGCACTGAAGCTTTCTTT.

This clonotype was observed many times. The V call is TRBV5-1, the J call TRBJ2-2; D is perhaps TRBD2 (6 bases). The V gene's germline CDR1 is SGHRS and CDR2 YFSETQ. V lost 1 base and J 0 bases, leaving 7 bases between the germline ends. CDR3 size: 15 residues. Here the CDR3 DNA reads TGCGCCAGCAGCTTGACGGGGGCGAACACCGGGGAGCTGTTTTTT. It codes for CASSLTGANTGELFF.

This clonotype was recorded many times. The CDR3 DNA is TGTGCCAGCAGGATAGAGGGGCTCGCCCTCCAAGAGACCCAGTACTTC. Amino acids: CASRIEGLALQETQYF. This chain joins TRBV6-1 and TRBJ2-5; D may be TRBD1 or TRBD2 (5 bases each). Germline lookup yields CDR1 MNHNS and CDR2 SASEGT. The CDR3 loop spans 16 amino acids. Trimming shortened V by 6 bases and J by 1 base, and 18 bases separated the two germline ends.

This clonotype appeared many times. J is TRBJ2-5 and V is TRBV28; TRBD1 is a possible D gene (6 bases). The germline V gene has CDR1 MDHEN and CDR2 SYDVKM. The CDR3 has 16 amino acids. Trimming cost V 1 base and J 1 base, with 13 bases left between them. The CDR3 DNA reads TGTGCCAGCAGTTTATTCGTGACAGGTGGCCAAGAGACCCAGTACTTC. Amino acids: CASSLFVTGGQETQYF. The full variable domain, completed using reference TRBV28 and TRBJ2-5, is DVKVTQSSRYLVKRTGEKVFLECVQDMDHENMFWYRQDPGLGLRLIYFSYDVKMKEKGDIPEGYSVSREKKERFSLILESASTNQTSMYLCASSLFVTGGQETQYFGPGTRLLVL.

Ten or more counts support this clonotype. CDR3 loop: CASSQDWGENGYTF. The CDR3 DNA reads as TGTGCCAGCAGCCAAGATTGGGGGGAGAATGGCTACACCTTC. The chain has TRBV3-1 and TRBJ1-2; perhaps TRBD1 as D (5 bases). Germline V gene lookup returns CDR1 LGHDT and CDR2 YNNKEL (reference sequence). This CDR3 comprises 14 residues. V shed 0 bases and J shed 6 bases, with 11 bases lying between them.

This clonotype was recorded at least ten times. This chain uses TRBV28 with TRBJ2-7, with 8 nucleotides matching TRBD2. The germline V gene encodes CDR1 MDHEN and CDR2 SYDVKM. The CDR3 sequence is 15 residues long. J was trimmed by 1 base and V by 7 bases; bases with no gene match: 9. The CDR3 region is CASNAGGRPSYEQYF. In DNA form, the CDR3 reads TGTGCCAGCAACGCGGGGGGCAGGCCTTCCTACGAGCAGTACTTC. Drawing the rest from reference TRBV28 and TRBJ2-7, the complete variable domain is DVKVTQSSRYLVKRTGEKVFLECVQDMDHENMFWYRQDPGLGLRLIYFSYDVKMKEKGDIPEGYSVSREKKERFSLILESASTNQTSMYLCASNAGGRPSYEQYFGPGTRLTVT.

Ten or more counts support this clonotype. The DNA of the CDR3 is TGTGCCAGCAGCCCCAGGAAGGATAATCAGCCCCAGCATTTT. Encoded protein: CASSPRKDNQPQHF. The rearrangement uses TRBV3-1 and TRBJ1-5; D is unclear. V shed 4 bases and J shed 4 bases, with 11 bases lying between them. This CDR3 region has 14 residues. Germline V gene data show CDR1 as LGHDT and CDR2 as YNNKEL (reference sequence).

The sample holds many counts of this clonotype. The rearrangement links TRBV2 to TRBJ1-5, with TRBD1 as a possible D gene (6 bases). This CDR3 is built from 14 residues. Trimming removed 4 bases at V and 6 bases at J, with 13 bases between. CDR1 SNHLY and CDR2 FYNNEI come from the germline V gene. The CDR3 loop is CASSAGARGQPQHF. In DNA form, the CDR3 reads TGTGCCAGCAGTGCAGGGGCGAGGGGTCAGCCCCAGCATTTT.

In this sample, this clonotype turned up many times. V and J are TRBV11-2 and TRBJ1-1; D uncertain. V lost 5 bases and J lost 1, with 11 bases in between. This CDR3 is 14 amino acids long. CDR1 is SGHAT and CDR2 is FQNNGV in the germline V gene. CDR3 region: CASSARGRNTEAFF. DNA for the CDR3: TGTGCCAGCAGCGCCCGAGGGAGGAACACTGAAGCTTTCTTT.

This clonotype was seen a few times. The rearrangement links TRBV7-9 to TRBJ2-1; a possible D gene is TRBD2 (9 bases). The germline gives CDR1 SEHNR, CDR2 FQNEAQ (reference sequence). The CDR3 length is 18 residues. Between the trimmed V and J ends, which lost 5 bases and 6 bases, there was a span of 26 bases. The DNA for the CDR3 is TGTGCCAGCAGCACGACAGGGGCCCTAGCGGGACTCTCCAATGAGCAGTTCTTC. This encodes CASSTTGALAGLSNEQFF. The variable domain in full, with the rest retrieved from reference TRBV7-9 and TRBJ2-1, is DTGVSQNPRHKITKRGQNVTFRCDPISEHNRLYWYRQTLGQGPEFLTYFQNEAQLEKSRLLSDRFSAERPKGSFSTLEIQRTEQGDSAMYLCASSTTGALAGLSNEQFFGPGTRLTVL.

This clonotype showed up just a few times. V is TRBV27 and J is TRBJ1-3; no clear D. The germline V gene encodes CDR1 MNHEY and CDR2 SMNVEV (reference sequence). The CDR3 extends over 16 amino acids. With 2 bases removed from V and 4 bases from J, the gap between germline ends came to 15 bases. CDR3 nucleotides: TGTGCCAGCAGTTTAAAAGGGCCACGGAGAGGAAACACCATATATTTT. It yields the protein CASSLKGPRRGNTIYF.

The gene calls are TRBV9 and TRBJ1-2, with TRBD1 identical over 7 bases. Germline V gives CDR1 SGDLS, CDR2 YYNGEE. The CDR3 extends over 16 amino acids. V lost 2 bases and J lost 8; bases outside the gene matches: 15. CDR3 sequence reads: CASSVRGTRGGRGYTF. In DNA form, the CDR3 reads TGTGCCAGCAGCGTCAGAGGCACTCGAGGGGGCAGAGGCTACACCTTC.

Many counts were recorded for this clonotype. The chain has TRBV2 and TRBJ1-5; D gene unclear. The ends were cut back, 8 bases at V and 10 bases at J, with 12 bases in the middle. The CDR3 length is 11 residues. The germline gives CDR1 SNHLY, CDR2 FYNNEI. The CDR3 protein is CASGAFEPQHF. CDR3 bases: TGTGCCAGCGGAGCCTTCGAACCCCAGCATTTT.

The table lists this clonotype with many counts. The rearrangement links TRBV20-1 to TRBJ2-2; D call uncertain. CDR1 is DFQATT, CDR2 SNEGSKA, per germline (reference sequence). With 0 bases removed from V and 6 bases from J, the gap between germline ends came to 5 bases. This CDR3 region has 12 residues. The CDR3 DNA follows: TGCAGTGCTAGAGATCTTCCCGGGGAGCTGTTTTTT. Translation: CSARDLPGELFF.

The V and J genes are TRBV28 and TRBJ2-7; 8 bases fit TRBD2. Looked up from germline, CDR1 is MDHEN and CDR2 is SYDVKM. The CDR3 runs 16 residues. J gave up 6 bases and V 6 bases, and 16 bases lay outside the gene matches. This CDR3 reads CASSEGVGSGKGEQYF. CDR3 nucleotide sequence: TGTGCCAGCAGCGAGGGGGTCGGTAGCGGGAAAGGCGAGCAGTACTTC. Full variable domain (rest looked up from reference TRBV28 and TRBJ2-7): DVKVTQSSRYLVKRTGEKVFLECVQDMDHENMFWYRQDPGLGLRLIYFSYDVKMKEKGDIPEGYSVSREKKERFSLILESASTNQTSMYLCASSEGVGSGKGEQYFGPGTRLTVT.

This clonotype was recorded at least ten times. V gene TRBV29-1 combines with J gene TRBJ2-5; 7 nucleotides match TRBD1. J lost 4 bases, V lost 3 bases, and 2 bases had no gene match. Germline V gene sequence: CDR1 SQVTM, CDR2 ANQGSEA. The CDR3 length is 12 residues. DNA of the CDR3: TGCAGCGTTGACTCAGGGGGAGAGACCCAGTACTTC. Translating it yields CSVDSGGETQYF.

CDR3: CASSLLAGSGTDTQYF. CDR3 nucleotide sequence: TGCGCCAGCAGCTTACTAGCGGGCTCGGGGACAGATACGCAGTATTTT. The chain has TRBV5-1 and TRBJ2-3; 9 positions agree with TRBD2. Germline V lookup: CDR1 SGHRS, CDR2 YFSETQ. V shed 2 bases and J 3 bases; nucleotides not matched to a gene: 7. The CDR3 totals 16 residues. Full variable domain (remainder filled in from reference TRBV5-1 and TRBJ2-3): KAGVTQTPRYLIKTRGQQVTLSCSPISGHRSVSWYQQTPGQGLQFLFEYFSETQRNKGNFPGRFSGRQFSNSRSEMNVSTLELGDSALYLCASSLLAGSGTDTQYFGPGTRLTVL.

This clonotype occurred many times. V and J are TRBV6-1 and TRBJ1-1; possible D gene TRBD1, 5 bases. Trimming took 5 bases from V and 6 from J, leaving 13 bases between them. From germline, CDR1 is MNHNS and CDR2 SASEGT. The CDR3 totals 13 residues. The CDR3 is CASSYKTDPEAFF. DNA of the CDR3: TGTGCCAGCAGTTACAAGACAGATCCTGAAGCTTTCTTT.

In this sample, this clonotype turned up many times. The CDR3, as DNA: TGTGCCAGCAGTGAAGCATGGAGGGGGAACATTCAGTACTTC. Translated, it gives CASSEAWRGNIQYF. The gene calls are TRBV6-1 and TRBJ2-4; D may correspond to TRBD1 or TRBD2 (6 bases each). The germline gives CDR1 MNHNS, CDR2 SASEGT. V was trimmed by 0 bases and J by 7 bases, leaving 10 bases between them. This CDR3 has 14 amino acids.

The chain couples TRBV24-1 to TRBJ2-1, with D perhaps matching TRBD1 or TRBD2 (6 bases each). Germline CDR1 KGHDR, CDR2 SFDVKD. CDR3 size: 15 residues. Trimming shortened V by 7 bases and J by 0 bases, and 12 bases separated the two germline ends. The CDR3 is CATRGGLGSYNEQFF. CDR3 bases: TGTGCCACCAGAGGGGGGCTAGGCTCCTACAATGAGCAGTTCTTC.

The sample holds many counts of this clonotype. The J gene is TRBJ2-3, the V gene TRBV12-3 or TRBV12-4, with D unresolved. CDR3 length: 12 residues. V lost 5 bases and J 3 bases, leaving 6 bases between the germline ends. The CDR3, as DNA: TGTGCCAGCAGTCAACATACAGATACGCAGTATTTT. Encoded protein: CASSQHTDTQYF.

The table lists this clonotype with many counts. The CDR3 nucleotides read TGTGCCAGCAGCTTAGGCCTCAGACAAGAGACCCAGTACTTC. Protein sequence: CASSLGLRQETQYF. This rearrangement joins TRBV7-2 to TRBJ2-5; D call uncertain. This CDR3 region has 14 residues. Germline V CDR1 and CDR2: SGHTA, FQGNSA. Trimming removed 1 base from V and 2 bases from J, with 8 bases in between.

This clonotype was found many times. The V and J genes are TRBV28 and TRBJ1-5, with a weak D call TRBD1 (6 bases). The V end lost 1 base, the J end lost 0 bases, and 22 bases lay between the germline ends. Germline V gene lookup returns CDR1 MDHEN and CDR2 SYDVKM. There are 20 residues in the CDR3. CDR3 loop: CASSLFLTRGGGFSNQPQHF. The CDR3 DNA follows: TGTGCCAGCAGTTTATTCCTAACCAGGGGTGGGGGGTTTAGCAATCAGCCCCAGCATTTT.